This TCR beta chain was retrieved from a study of STAT3 mutations in large granular lymphocyte leukemia. About the research overall: More than half of T-LGLL patients received immunosuppressive therapy.

The CDR3 has 15 residues. V was pared by 4 bases and J by 2 bases, with 7 bases of the junction left unmatched. Germline V lookup: CDR1 SGHDT, CDR2 YYEEEE. Study-wide results and caveats: Every T-LGLL patient had at least one immunodominant TCRbeta clonotype. Clonal expansion was inferred from other time points because no sample existed at each clone's first appearance. Variable sampling intervals and differing treatment regimens complicated linking therapy response to TCR clonal burden changes.

A note on this clone: Its antigen remains unknown.

The repertoire was sequenced with immunoSEQ multiplex PCR; TCRdb's copy has only in-frame clones and lacks some. Of approximately 20,000 clones in the sample, approximately 90% were seen once. The V and J genes are TRBV5-6 and TRBJ2-7; 9 positions match TRBD2. The sequence was collected from a man between 60 and 75 years old with T-cell large granular lymphocyte leukemia. Some clones in this sample may be carry-over from other donors' samples. The sequencing sample was made of peripheral blood mononuclear cells. This chain's CDR3 is CASSPRSGSPYEQYF. The CDR3 DNA reads as TGTGCCAGCAGCCCGCGTAGCGGGAGCCCCTACGAGCAGTACTTC.